This section outlines one T cell receptor beta chain sequence together with its context. Random hexamers were used to reverse transcribe an amount of roughly 0.5 to 1 ug RNA. A single record per CDR3 protein comes from TCRdb applying MiXCR to the immunoSEQ multiplex PCR reads. The sample holds fewer than 100,000 distinct CDR3 sequences, more than 85% seen once. The data were obtained in a study of CD8 T cells in Susac syndrome. Trimming removed 7 bases from V and 3 bases from J, with 21 bases in between. The CDR3 consists of 15 residues. CDR1 and CDR2 (germline): SQVTM, ANQGSEA. The multiple sclerosis controls were treatment-naive patients with relapsing-remitting disease that was stable or active.

The V call is TRBV29-1, the J call TRBJ1-2; no firm D call. Material for sequencing was CD8+ T cells from PBMCs. The TCR comes from a human donor with multiple sclerosis. The CDR3 sequence: CSAVEIVGLDYGYTF. The CDR3 nucleotides are TGCAGCGCCGTCGAAATCGTGGGATTAGACTATGGCTACACCTTC.